Shown below are 8 T cell receptor beta chains from a single sample sequenced in a study of T cell changes during pregnancy in multiple sclerosis (dated by TCRdb to between 2017 and 2020). Libraries were made using the immunoSEQ multiplex PCR assay. The immuneACCESS repertoire file appears here via TCRdb, limited to in-frame rearrangements. These files lack a portion of the clones; in checked studies, under half of the deficit traces to unresolved V genes, and the cause of the others is not known. The sample data list 53,000 or so clones, and around 94% of these were observed just once. Jointly, the top ten make up just under 0.6% of the sample. Sequenced here: CD4+ T cells from peripheral blood mononuclear cells, sampled in the second trimester of pregnancy. These receptors were collected from a female donor with multiple sclerosis, enrolled in a pregnancy study.

The chain has TRBV14 and TRBJ2-2; D unresolved. This CDR3 is 15 amino acids long. Trimming left V 4 bases short and J 1 base short, with 10 bases between. CDR1 SGHDN and CDR2 FVKESK come from the germline V gene. This CDR3 reads CASSLVERNTGELFF. The CDR3 bases are TGTGCCAGCAGCCTAGTCGAAAGGAACACCGGGGAGCTGTTTTTT. Drawing the rest from reference TRBV14 and TRBJ2-2, the complete variable domain is EAGVTQFPSHSVIEKGQTVTLRCDPISGHDNLYWYRRVMGKEIKFLLHFVKESKQDESGMPNNRFLAERTGGTYSTLKVQPAELEDSGVYFCASSLVERNTGELFFGEGSRLTVL.

This chain uses TRBV10-1 with TRBJ2-1; possibly TRBD2 for D (6 bases). V gave up 7 bases and J gave up 3 bases, with 13 bases separating them. This CDR3 spans 14 amino acids. Germline V CDR1 and CDR2: WNHNN, SYGVQD (reference sequence). CDR3 region: CASMTGGFYNEQFF. CDR3 in DNA: TGCGCCAGCATGACCGGGGGTTTCTACAATGAGCAGTTCTTC.

The chain joins TRBV7-8 to TRBJ1-2; D is unclear. CDR1 SGHVS and CDR2 FQNEAQ come from the germline V gene. CDR3 size: 14 residues. V was clipped by 5 bases and J by 4 bases, with 14 bases between them. The CDR3 DNA is TGTGCCAGCAGCCCGAGCCAGGCCCGCTATGGCTACACCTTC. The encoded protein is CASSPSQARYGYTF. Drawing the rest from reference TRBV7-8 and TRBJ1-2, the complete variable domain is GAGVSQSPRYKVAKRGQDVALRCDPISGHVSLFWYQQALGQGPEFLTYFQNEAQLDKSGLPSDRFFAERPEGSVSTLKIQRTQQEDSAVYLCASSPSQARYGYTFGSGTRLTVV.

This chain uses TRBV18 with TRBJ1-2, with 9 bases matching TRBD1. Germline V gene lookup returns CDR1 KGHSH and CDR2 LQKENI. The CDR3 has 14 amino acids. V trimming: 2 bases; J trimming: 6 bases; junction bases outside the gene matches: 4. CDR3 coding DNA: TGTGCCAGCTCACCAGACAGGGGGTTTCATGGCTACACCTTC. Translated, it gives CASSPDRGFHGYTF.

The chain couples TRBV19 to TRBJ2-4, with 9 nucleotides matching TRBD1. With V trimmed by 7 bases and J by 6 bases, 10 bases remained unmatched. The germline V gene has CDR1 LNHDA and CDR2 SQIVND (reference sequence). The CDR3 runs 15 residues. CDR3 amino acids: CASTARDRAGNIQYF. CDR3 DNA sequence: TGTGCCAGTACCGCGAGGGACAGGGCGGGAAACATTCAGTACTTC.

The chain is built from TRBV19 and TRBJ1-5; no reliable D call. CDR1 and CDR2 (germline): LNHDA, SQIVND (reference sequence). CDR3 length: 13 residues. V was shortened by 2 bases and J by 4 bases, with 6 bases between the two germline ends. In DNA form, the CDR3 reads TGTGCCAGTAGTATACTAGGAAATCAGCCCCAGCATTTT. Translating gives CASSILGNQPQHF.

V usage is TRBV30 and J usage is TRBJ2-3; D possibly corresponds to TRBD2 (5 bases). V was pared by 2 bases and J by 3 bases, with 6 bases between. The CDR3 covers 12 residues. Germline assignment: CDR1 GTSNPN and CDR2 SVGIG (reference sequence). The CDR3 sequence is CAWSPGTDTQYF. The CDR3, as DNA: TGTGCCTGGAGTCCGGGGACAGATACGCAGTATTTT.

The V call is TRBV27, the J call TRBJ1-6; 9 bases fit TRBD1. Germline V gene data show CDR1 as MNHEY and CDR2 as SMNVEV (reference sequence). The CDR3 loop spans 14 amino acids. Unmatched junction bases numbered 1, after V lost 6 bases and J lost 4 bases. The CDR3 DNA reads as TGTGCCAGCAGGGGGACAGGGTATAATTCACCCCTCCACTTT. Its protein is CASRGTGYNSPLHF.